Listed here is a single T cell receptor (beta chain). Its antigen is unknown. The PCR made use of 60 Vbeta and 13 Jbeta primers. TCRdb's copy holds only in-frame clones and misses some; the assay was immunoSEQ multiplex PCR. The sample carries under 150,000 clones, around three quarters recorded once. This entry comes from a study of cytomegalovirus exposure and HLA in healthy donors. About the research overall: The roughly 100 million unique TCR beta sequences, from about 170 million T cells, were found by an earlier analysis. Regarding the study as a whole: Across donors, most TCRs were seen rarely, yet some public ones were widespread. A later analysis showed TCR association rates differing by HLA locus, peaking at DRB1 and lowest at HLA-C.

Germline CDR1 and CDR2: SGHRS and YFSETQ. The V gene end was trimmed by 0 bases and the J gene end by 3 bases; junction bases not matched to a gene: 3. The length of the CDR3 is 14 residues. The sample taken for sequencing was PBMCs. This sequence was found in a woman aged 45-65 years in good health and CMV-seronegative. V gene TRBV5-1 combines with J gene TRBJ2-7, with 7 positions matching TRBD1. The CDR3 region is CASSLVSGGYEQYF. The CDR3 DNA follows: TGCGCCAGCAGCTTGGTATCAGGGGGCTACGAGCAGTACTTC.